This TCR beta chain was identified in a study of identical twins (TCRdb year 2016). For context, the study as a whole: To test whether fetal clonotypes persist, this study deep-sequenced TCR alpha and beta repertoires from monozygotic twins, from unrelated adults of various ages, and from cord blood. Replicate twin experiments were performed at different times using different library preparation protocols to rule out contamination.

Libraries were built with 5' RACE. Instrument on record: Illumina HiSeq 2000. Template switching added a universal primer binding site, and the final cDNA carried a unique molecular identifier that allowed TCR cDNA molecules to be counted accurately. First-strand cDNA for TCR alpha and beta chains was synthesized from specific primers in the conserved constant-segment region. Each cDNA library was double barcoded, with a SMART-Mk sample barcode plus Illumina barcodes, to control for contamination. TruSeq adapter sequences and Illumina sample barcodes were added in two successive PCR steps. Sequencing of the TCR alpha and beta cDNA libraries was done on the Illumina HiSeq platform using custom primers. The study's own analysis went as follows. Raw reads were processed with MiGEC to extract unique molecular identifiers, and MiXCR was used to determine CDR3 positions. For each individual, recombination models were inferred using an EM algorithm with the repgenHMM and IGoR tools. The tcR package in R was used for shared clonotype analysis, with sharing normalized by the product of cloneset sizes. To study raw recombination free of thymic and clonal selection effects, out-of-frame nonproductive sequences were analyzed. TCRdb trimmed the raw reads at Q25, called clones with MiXCR and kept productive beta chains. Each record represents a unique CDR3 protein, reported with the most common genes and DNA among its rows. TCRdb's processing, not the study's, gives the V and J calls here. In all, the sample holds 700,000 or so distinct CDR3 sequences, and less than 25% of those were seen once. Of the sample, roughly 4.3% is held by the ten largest clones.

Every donor was a healthy Caucasian. The twin cohort consisted of three pairs of female monozygotic twins, all aged about 18 to 30 years. Peripheral blood mononuclear cells were the source from which RNA for the TCR libraries was isolated. With regard to this clonotype: No antigen is known for it. No base quality values were provided; no much bigger clone lies one nucleotide off.

General findings and caveats noted by the study authors: In beta out-of-frame sequences, excess twin sharing was weaker, because having fewer shared sequences lowered the signal-to-noise ratio. Because the same donors could not be followed over many years, the conclusions depended on cross-sectional statistical analysis. Out-of-frame TCR alpha sharing in monozygotic twins was systematically underestimated by recombination models, whereas sharing between unrelated individuals was in agreement with the recombination models. Compared with coincidental sharing between unrelated individuals, an excess of low generation-probability sequences was observed among out-of-frame TCR alpha sequences shared between twins. Invariant T cells such as MAIT and iNKT could partly confound zero-insertion analyses, though diverse VJ usage argued against this for most clonotypes. Abundant cord blood beta clonotypes had fewer insertions, young adult naive repertoires showed a similar but weaker trend, and memory repertoires showed no such trend.

The CDR3 spans 14 residues, from the cysteine through the phenylalanine. Solely the CDR3 DNA is kept, with 42 bases framed from the first base. Via the germline V gene (reference sequence), CDR1 is SEHNR and CDR2 FQNEAQ. Trimming at the junction amounts to 2 bases on V and 6 bases on J, and the germline ends lie 11 bases apart. These data were likewise used in another study, on T cells expressing NK-cell markers. Reported in the second study: TCR beta-chain repertoires were profiled in sorted CD3+CD56+NKG2C+, CD3+CD56+NKG2C- and CD3+CD56-NKG2C+ T-cell subsets from fewer than 10 donors. Of the eight sequenced donors, seven were found to be HCMV-seropositive and one was found to be HCMV-seronegative. To restrict sorting to alphabetaTCR-expressing T cells, an anti-gammadeltaTCR antibody was added in several experiments. In roughly six donors, the dominant CD3+CD56+NKG2C+ clonotypes were among the top 10 CD8+ clonotypes and accounted for about 1.0-7.5% of CD8+ T cells. Those dominant clonotypes were again the most abundant among CD3+CD56-NKG2C+ cells in several donors, at about 25-65%. It remained unclear whether the expanded NKG2C-expressing T cell clones were specific for HCMV antigens. The study sequenced eight donors, all healthy volunteers chosen at random: three men and five women. HCMV-specific IgG was detected in serum with a commercial ELISA kit to determine HCMV serostatus. For several donors, bulk peripheral blood T-cell repertoires were additionally sequenced from unsorted PBMC. Reads were demultiplexed and grouped by UMI with MIGEC, and clonotypes were assembled and quantified with MiTCR. To exclude erroneous sequences, any TCR cDNA sequence not supported by at least two reads was discarded. The tcR package was used for downstream repertoire analysis, and clonotypes were matched across fractions by CDR3 nucleotide sequence plus V segment. VDJmatch was used to annotate antigen specificity against VDJdb, with one amino acid substitution in CDR3 allowed.

The sequence is built from TRBV7-9 and TRBJ2-1, with the D gene too uncertain to name. The specimen was PBMCs. The TCR comes from a young woman in good health. CDR3 sequence: CASSLPFLRNEQFF. The nucleotide sequence is TGTGCCAGCAGCTTACCTTTCCTCCGCAATGAGCAGTTCTTC.